The rows below give T cell receptor beta chains drawn from one sample of a study of long-term antiretroviral therapy in people with HIV. The assay was immunoSEQ multiplex PCR, and TCRdb's table has in-frame clones only and misses some. Of tens of thousands of clones in the sample, less than 90% were seen once. Sequenced material: unsorted PBMCs, taken roughly 5 years before starting antiretroviral therapy. Receptors were obtained from a man aged 45 to 65 with HIV. Each CDR3 is given with its conserved first and last residue. D genes are given only for firm matches.

CDR3 DNA,CDR3 protein,CDR3 length,J gene,V gene,D gene
TGTGCCAGCAGTCCTCTCAGGGGGCGGGGCTACACCTTC,CASSPLRGRGYTF,13,TRBJ1-2,TRBV6-5,TRBD1
TGTGCCAGCTCTCGTCTAGCCCCGGCGAGCACCGGGGAGCTGTTTTTT,CASSRLAPASTGELFF,16,TRBJ2-2,TRBV2,-
TGCGCCAGCAGCCATAGGGCAGCAACTAATGAAAAACTGTTTTTT,CASSHRAATNEKLFF,15,TRBJ1-4,TRBV4-3,-
TGTGCCAGCAGTGAAACCCGACAGACCACAGATACGCAGTATTTT,CASSETRQTTDTQYF,15,TRBJ2-3,TRBV6-1,-
TGTGCCACCAGCAGCCGACCTCCTACCGGGGAGCTGTTTTTT,CATSSRPPTGELFF,14,TRBJ2-2,TRBV15,-
TGTGCCAGCAGCTTGGGTAGGGGCGGGAGGGTGCAAGAGACCCAGTACTTC,CASSLGRGGRVQETQYF,17,TRBJ2-5,TRBV5-4,TRBD2
TGTGCCAGCAGCCCTCAAACAGATACGCAGTATTTT,CASSPQTDTQYF,12,TRBJ2-3,TRBV7-2,-
TGTGCCAGCTCACCCCTCGGGACTCCCCTCACCGGAGAGCTGTTTTTT,CASSPLGTPLTGELFF,16,TRBJ2-2,TRBV18,-
TGCAGCGCCGCCCGGACGGTTGATGAAGCTTTCTTT,CSAARTVDEAFF,12,TRBJ1-1,TRBV29-1,-
TGTGCCAGCAGCGCCTTTATAAACCCCCGGGGGGACGGAGATACGCAGTATTTT,CASSAFINPRGDGDTQYF,18,TRBJ2-3,TRBV9,TRBD2